This T cell receptor (beta chain) was identified in a study of molecular identifiers for immune sequencing clone quantification. Overall study: Replicate runs used RNA from approximately 20,000 or 98,000 naive CD8 cells, which was split five ways into aliquots, and four of those aliquots were then sequenced. Study-wide results and caveats: Identical TCR molecules sharing a barcode could underestimate highly expanded clone sizes.

Per the germline V gene, CDR1 is GTSNPN and CDR2 is SVGIG (reference sequence). This CDR3 contains 15 residues. Trimming pared 0 bases from V and 3 bases from J, leaving 11 bases between. Based on a CD8+CD4-CCR7+CD45RA+ profile, naive CD8 T cells were sorted. This clonotype was recorded many times. Antigen: not known. Preparation methods for the bulk TCR libraries were those previously described, with listed TCR primers. TCRdb analysed the PCR reads with MiXCR anew, one entry per CDR3 protein. The data contain 23,000 or so distinct CDR3 sequences, more than 15% of them singletons. The source is a human donor in good health. Some libraries in this study had Jurkat cell RNA spiked in. Sample: naive CD8+ T cells from blood, with Jurkat cell RNA spiked in. Subset specified: FACS-sorted CD8+CD4-CCR7+CD45RA+ naive T cells. The chain links TRBV30 to TRBJ2-2; D is unclear. CDR3 loop: CAWSVRYRYTGELFF. The DNA of the CDR3 is TGTGCCTGGAGTGTACGGTACAGATACACCGGGGAGCTGTTTTTT.